This TCR beta chain is drawn from a study of T cells after yellow fever vaccination. The overall study: SMART-Seq v4 Ultra Low Input served to prepare low-cell-number fractions.

One entry per CDR3 protein, called by TCRdb with MiXCR from the 5' RACE reads. The top ten hold approximately 3.3% of the sample, which has 280,000 or so distinct CDR3 sequences, approximately 10% seen once. Study-level findings and limits: The study found a weaker secondary response that peaked faster, day 5 versus 15. Among primary-vaccination clones, most reappeared after the booster, at approximately 97% for CD4 and around 91% for CD8.

Germline V gene sequence: CDR1 LGHDT, CDR2 YNNKEL (reference sequence). V shed 4 bases and J shed 2 bases, with 14 bases lying between them. The CDR3 contains 15 residues. This clonotype was detected a few times. Its specificity is unknown. The clonotype originates from a man younger than 30 who received the YFV17D yellow fever vaccine. V is TRBV3-1 and J is TRBJ1-2; tentatively, D is TRBD1 (6 bases). The sample was CD4+ T cells sorted from PBMCs, taken 5 days after the yellow fever booster vaccination. The CDR3 loop reads CASSPGYRENYGYTF. In nucleotides, the CDR3 is TGTGCCAGCAGCCCAGGGTACAGGGAAAACTATGGCTACACCTTC.